The 24 T cell receptor beta chains presented below share a single source sample, sequenced in a study of spatial heterogeneity in lung cancer. MiXCR, run by TCRdb on the 5' RACE reads, gives a single entry per CDR3 protein. The data contain under 50,000 distinct CDR3 sequences, 5% to 6.5% of them singletons. Time point of the sample: sample taken at primary tumor resection. The specimen was PBMCs, collected at surgery. These receptors all come from a female donor with early-stage non-small cell lung cancer.

The table lists this clonotype with many counts. The chain links TRBV5-1 to TRBJ2-3, with 7 bases lining up with TRBD1. In germline, CDR1 is SGHRS, CDR2 YFSETQ. The V segment lost 3 bases and the J segment 2 bases; nucleotides outside the gene matches: 3. The CDR3 has 14 amino acids. CDR3 amino acids: CASSSQGDTDTQYF. DNA for the CDR3: TGCGCCAGCAGCTCGCAGGGGGACACAGATACGCAGTATTTT.

This clonotype was seen ten or more times. V and J are TRBV29-1 and TRBJ2-5, with 7 bases fitting TRBD1. This CDR3 has 13 amino acids. CDR1 SQVTM and CDR2 ANQGSEA come from the germline V gene. The trim removed 8 bases at V and 1 base at J, leaving 7 bases unmatched. Written as DNA, the CDR3 is TGCAGCACGAACAGGGGTTCCCAAGAGACCCAGTACTTC. Protein sequence: CSTNRGSQETQYF.

This clonotype was picked up many times. The V gene is TRBV7-9, the J gene TRBJ2-7; D gene unclear. The CDR3 runs 14 residues. Trimming removed 5 bases from V and 2 bases from J, with 13 bases in between. Germline assignment: CDR1 SEHNR and CDR2 FQNEAQ (reference sequence). CDR3 in DNA: TGTGCCAGCAGCCCACCGTTAACAGCCTACGAGCAGTACTTC. Protein product: CASSPPLTAYEQYF.

The chain couples TRBV6-5 to TRBJ2-7, with D maybe TRBD2 (6 bases). V was pared by 6 bases and J by 5 bases, with 11 bases between. From germline, CDR1 is MNHEY and CDR2 SVGAGI. The CDR3 has 12 residues. The CDR3 here is CASRPEGNEQYF. The CDR3 nucleotides are TGTGCCAGCAGACCGGAGGGTAACGAGCAGTACTTC.

There are a few counts of this clonotype. This chain joins TRBV7-2 and TRBJ1-2, with 10 bases aligning to TRBD1. Germline values: CDR1 SGHTA, CDR2 FQGNSA. The length of the CDR3 is 17 residues. Unmatched junction bases numbered 11, after V lost 5 bases and J lost 2 bases. In DNA, the CDR3 is TGTGCCAGCAGCACTAGAGGACAGGGGGGGAGAAACTATGGCTACACCTTC. The encoded protein is CASSTRGQGGRNYGYTF.

This clonotype came up a few times. CDR3 sequence (DNA): TGTGCCAGCAGCTCCGGGACCCCTTCCGGTGAGCAGTTCTTC. Amino acids: CASSSGTPSGEQFF. J is TRBJ2-1 and V is TRBV9, with D perhaps being TRBD1 or TRBD2 (5 bases each). The CDR3 has 14 residues. V lost 4 bases and J lost 9, with 17 bases in between. Germline CDR1 SGDLS, CDR2 YYNGEE.

There are a few counts of this clonotype. The chain joins TRBV7-3 to TRBJ2-2, with D perhaps TRBD1 (5 bases). Trimming stripped 4 bases from V and 6 bases from J, with 12 bases between. This CDR3 contains 14 residues. The germline gives CDR1 SGHTA, CDR2 FQGTGA. CDR3 nucleotide sequence: TGTGCCAGCAGCTCGGCAGGGTCTCCCGGGGAGCTGTTTTTT. Translated, it gives CASSSAGSPGELFF.

This clonotype was counted at least ten times. The V and J genes are TRBV5-1 and TRBJ1-6; 7 nucleotides agree with TRBD1. The CDR3 is 14 residues long. V was clipped by 5 bases and J by 5 bases; unmatched bases: 4. Germline CDR1 reads SGHRS; CDR2 reads YFSETQ. The CDR3 DNA is TGCGCCAGCAGACGGGACAGAGATAATTCACCCCTCCACTTT. It yields the protein CASRRDRDNSPLHF.

This clonotype occurred many times. V gene TRBV12-3 or TRBV12-4 combines with J gene TRBJ1-5; D not resolved. Trimming removed 5 bases from V and 7 bases from J, with 12 bases in between. This CDR3 has 13 amino acids. The CDR3: CASSDQARQPQHF. The CDR3 DNA sequence: TGTGCCAGCAGTGACCAGGCAAGGCAGCCCCAGCATTTT.

This clonotype was recorded at least ten times. CDR3 coding DNA: TGTGCCAGCAGCCAAGGGCCGGACACTGAAGCTTTCTTT. Its protein is CASSQGPDTEAFF. The chain uses TRBV14 and TRBJ1-1; D gene uncertain. The length of the CDR3 is 13 residues. V gave up 1 base and J gave up 3 bases, with 6 bases separating them. Germline V gene data show CDR1 as SGHDN and CDR2 as FVKESK.

This clonotype was seen at least ten times. The chain joins TRBV20-1 to TRBJ1-5; TRBD1 matches 10 bases. Germline CDR1 DFQATT, CDR2 SNEGSKA (reference sequence). Trimming cost V 0 bases and J 2 bases; bases outside gene matches: 4. This CDR3 has 16 residues. CDR3 sequence: CSARDSGTGGNQPQHF. The CDR3 DNA reads as TGCAGTGCTAGAGACTCCGGGACAGGGGGCAATCAGCCCCAGCATTTT.

This clonotype was seen only a few times. This chain connects TRBV5-1 to TRBJ1-2; D possibly corresponds to TRBD1 (5 bases). CDR1 is SGHRS, CDR2 YFSETQ, per germline. Trimming took off 4 bases at V and 2 bases at J, with 24 bases between the two ends. The CDR3 totals 18 residues. The CDR3 DNA reads TGCGCCAGCAGCAAGGGGATCCTGAAGCTTGAAGGGAACTATGGCTACACCTTC. It translates to CASSKGILKLEGNYGYTF.

This clonotype has at least ten counts. The rearrangement uses TRBV12-3 or TRBV12-4 and TRBJ2-5; D is perhaps TRBD2 (6 bases). V was clipped by 1 base and J by 5 bases, with 8 bases between them. This CDR3 contains 13 residues. The CDR3 reads CASSLGAGETQYF. The DNA of the CDR3 is TGTGCCAGCAGTTTAGGCGCGGGGGAGACCCAGTACTTC.

The sample holds many counts of this clonotype. The CDR3 loop reads CASSLGSGQLYEQYF. The CDR3 DNA is TGTGCCAGCAGCTTGGGGTCCGGGCAGCTTTACGAGCAGTACTTC. The chain uses TRBV5-6 and TRBJ2-7, with D uncertain. CDR1 is SGHDT, CDR2 YYEEEE, per germline. The V and J ends lost 0 bases and 4 bases respectively, with 14 bases between them. The CDR3 sequence is 15 residues long.

This clonotype was observed at least ten times. This sequence joins TRBV5-1 and TRBJ2-5; 7 nucleotides line up with TRBD1. Looked up from germline, CDR1 is SGHRS and CDR2 is YFSETQ. The CDR3 loop spans 16 amino acids. V gave up 0 bases and J gave up 0 bases; unmatched junction bases: 5. The CDR3 loop reads CASSLGTGMDQETQYF. The CDR3 nucleotides are TGCGCCAGCAGCTTGGGGACAGGCATGGACCAAGAGACCCAGTACTTC.

The V gene is TRBV7-2, the J gene TRBJ2-6; TRBD1 might be the D (6 bases). Germline V gives CDR1 SGHTA, CDR2 FQGNSA. The CDR3 extends over 19 amino acids. V lost 5 bases and J 0 bases, leaving 20 bases between the germline ends. The CDR3 DNA sequence: TGTGCCAGCAGCCCCTCCCACAGGGTCCGATTCTCTGGGGCCAACGTCCTGACTTTC. Encoded protein: CASSPSHRVRFSGANVLTF.

This clonotype showed up many times. This chain uses TRBV19 with TRBJ2-3, with unresolved D. This CDR3 contains 14 residues. CDR1 is LNHDA and CDR2 is SQIVND in the germline V gene (reference sequence). Trimming took off 0 bases at V and 4 bases at J, with 8 bases between the two ends. The CDR3 nucleotides are TGTGCCAGTAGTATAGATTTAGAGGCAGATACGCAGTATTTT. Amino acid sequence: CASSIDLEADTQYF.

In its sample, this clonotype was seen a few times. J is TRBJ1-5 and V is TRBV19; perhaps TRBD1 as D (5 bases). CDR1 and CDR2 from the germline V gene are LNHDA and SQIVND (reference sequence). The V end was cut by 1 base, the J end by 4 bases, with 14 bases between. The CDR3 runs 16 residues. The CDR3 region has the DNA TGTGCCAGTAGTATAGGGGGGTCCGACGGGAATCAGCCCCAGCATTTT. As protein: CASSIGGSDGNQPQHF.

This clonotype showed up many times. The V gene is TRBV6-2 or TRBV6-3, the J gene TRBJ2-3, with a weak D call TRBD1 (5 bases). CDR1 is MNHEY and CDR2 is SVGEGT in the germline V gene. V lost 0 bases and J lost 0, with 10 bases in between. The CDR3 is 16 amino acids. CDR3 sequence (DNA): TGTGCCAGCAGTTACTCCTCGACAGACAGCACAGATACGCAGTATTTT. The encoded protein is CASSYSSTDSTDTQYF.

The sample holds many counts of this clonotype. CDR3 region: CASSSSGASTDTQYF. As DNA, the CDR3 is TGTGCCAGCAGCTCTAGCGGGGCGAGCACAGATACGCAGTATTTT. The genes are TRBV7-9 and TRBJ2-3; 9 bases fit TRBD2. Germline V gene sequence: CDR1 SEHNR, CDR2 FQNEAQ (reference sequence). Trimming cost V 4 bases and J 0 bases; bases outside gene matches: 2. The length of the CDR3 is 15 residues. Full variable domain (rest looked up from reference TRBV7-9 and TRBJ2-3): DTGVSQNPRHKITKRGQNVTFRCDPISEHNRLYWYRQTLGQGPEFLTYFQNEAQLEKSRLLSDRFSAERPKGSFSTLEIQRTEQGDSAMYLCASSSSGASTDTQYFGPGTRLTVL.

This clonotype was observed many times. The CDR3 DNA is TGTGCCAGCAGTTCCGGACCTAGCACAGATACGCAGTATTTT. The encoded protein is CASSSGPSTDTQYF. The chain has TRBV6-2 or TRBV6-3 and TRBJ2-3; D gene unclear. Trimming stripped 4 bases from V and 0 bases from J, with 8 bases between. The length of the CDR3 is 14 residues. Germline V gives CDR1 MNHEY, CDR2 SVGEGT.

The V gene is TRBV18, the J gene TRBJ2-3; no clear D gene. Trimming shortened V by 2 bases and J by 6 bases, and 9 bases separated the two germline ends. This CDR3 contains 13 residues. Germline V CDR1 and CDR2: KGHSH, LQKENI. CDR3 protein: CASSPGLMDTQYF. CDR3 nucleotide sequence: TGTGCCAGCTCACCAGGGTTAATGGATACGCAGTATTTT.

This clonotype was observed at least ten times. The rearrangement uses TRBV12-3 or TRBV12-4 and TRBJ1-2; D is unclear. The CDR3 runs 12 residues. The V and J ends lost 2 bases and 4 bases respectively, with 5 bases between them. The CDR3 region is CASSLNSYGYTF. Written as DNA, the CDR3 is TGTGCCAGCAGTTTAAACAGCTATGGCTACACCTTC.

Ten or more counts support this clonotype. The V gene is TRBV3-1, the J gene TRBJ2-5, with 9 bases fitting TRBD1. Per germline, CDR1 LGHDT and CDR2 YNNKEL (reference sequence). After removal of 4 bases from V and 5 bases from J, the junction contained 5 bases not matched to a gene. CDR3 length: 14 residues. CDR3 residues: CASSRSTGGETQYF. The CDR3 DNA is TGTGCCAGCAGCCGTTCGACAGGGGGTGAGACCCAGTACTTC.